The 13 T cell receptor beta chains below were found in one sample sequenced in a study of blood T cell repertoires in COVID-19. Sequencing used immunoSEQ multiplex PCR; TCRdb keeps in-frame clones, though not all of them. Of some 79,000 clones detected, 80% to 90% appear once; the ten largest clones hold more than 11%. The material sequenced was peripheral blood. The receptors stem from a man between 65 and 80 years old with active or convalescent COVID-19.

The chain carries TRBV6-1 and TRBJ2-1; TRBD2 matches 9 bases. Germline V lookup: CDR1 MNHNS, CDR2 SASEGT. The CDR3 totals 16 residues. Trimming removed 3 bases from V and 4 bases from J; junction bases left unmatched: 7. The CDR3 bases are TGTGCCAGCAGTGAGGGTCTAGCGGGACTATACAATGAGCAGTTCTTC. It encodes CASSEGLAGLYNEQFF.

The chain joins TRBV10-3 to TRBJ2-1; 10 bases align to TRBD2. This CDR3 has 17 amino acids. Germline V gene data show CDR1 as ENHRY and CDR2 as SYGVKD. Trimming at V came to 3 bases and at J to 0 bases, leaving 5 bases not matched to a gene. The CDR3 protein is CAISESSGRISYNEQFF. In nucleotides, the CDR3 is TGTGCCATCAGTGAATCTAGCGGGAGAATCTCCTACAATGAGCAGTTCTTC.

The CDR3 bases are TGCAGTGCTAGTTCGGCTAGCGGAAGCACAGATACGCAGTATTTT. Its protein is CSASSASGSTDTQYF. This sequence joins TRBV20-1 and TRBJ2-3; 7 positions match TRBD2. Germline V gene data show CDR1 as DFQATT and CDR2 as SNEGSKA (reference sequence). V trimming: 3 bases; J trimming: 0 bases; junction bases outside the gene matches: 6. The CDR3 contains 15 residues.

The chain uses TRBV4-1 and TRBJ2-1; 9 bases align to TRBD2. CDR1 is MGHRA, CDR2 YSYEKL, per germline. V was pared by 4 bases and J by 8 bases, with 9 bases of the junction left unmatched. This CDR3 spans 15 amino acids. The DNA of the CDR3 is TGCGCCAGCAGCCCAACGGGACTAGCAAATCATGAGCAGTTCTTC. Its protein is CASSPTGLANHEQFF.

The chain carries TRBV6-1 and TRBJ1-2; 11 nucleotides match TRBD1. The CDR3 totals 16 residues. V gave up 4 bases and J gave up 5 bases; unmatched junction bases: 9. Germline V gives CDR1 MNHNS, CDR2 SASEGT. The CDR3 region is CASSAVRTGGGYGYTF. Written as DNA, the CDR3 is TGTGCCAGCAGTGCAGTAAGGACAGGGGGCGGTTATGGCTACACCTTC.

This clone was detected a few times. The chain recombines TRBV20-1 with TRBJ2-7; D unresolved. The CDR3 runs 11 residues. In germline, CDR1 is DFQATT, CDR2 SNEGSKA (reference sequence). Trimming cost V 6 bases and J 4 bases, with 10 bases left between them. The DNA for the CDR3 is TGCAGTGCCTTGGAGCTTTACGAGCAGTACTTC. Its translation: CSALELYEQYF.

The J gene is TRBJ2-7, the V gene TRBV28, with 9 bases matching TRBD1. The ends lost 6 bases at V and 7 bases at J; junction bases unmatched: 16. Germline-derived CDR1 and CDR2 are MDHEN and SYDVKM. CDR3 length equals 16 residues. CDR3 protein: CASRRDRDNSPREQYF. In DNA, the CDR3 is TGTGCCAGCAGACGGGACAGGGACAATAGCCCTAGAGAGCAGTACTTC.

The chain recombines TRBV11-2 with TRBJ1-2; possibly TRBD1 for D (5 bases). Germline V gene lookup returns CDR1 SGHAT and CDR2 FQNNGV. The CDR3 loop spans 14 amino acids. Trimming removed 1 base from V and 2 bases from J, with 8 bases in between. CDR3: CASSLAGLNYGYTF. The CDR3 bases are TGTGCCAGCAGCTTAGCAGGGCTGAACTATGGCTACACCTTC. The variable domain in full, completed from reference TRBV11-2 and TRBJ1-2, reads EAGVAQSPRYKIIEKRQSVAFWCNPISGHATLYWYQQILGQGPKLLIQFQNNGVVDDSQLPKDRFSAERLKGVDSTLKIQPAKLEDSAVYLCASSLAGLNYGYTFGSGTRLTVV.

A single count supports this clone. The CDR3 protein is CASSEGTGTEAFF. In DNA form, the CDR3 reads TGTGCCAGCAGCGAGGGTACGGGCACTGAAGCTTTCTTT. J is TRBJ1-1 and V is TRBV6-4; D is unresolved. This CDR3 spans 13 amino acids. Germline V gene sequence: CDR1 MRHNA, CDR2 SNTAGT. V lost 6 bases, J lost 4 bases, and 12 bases lay in between.

V usage is TRBV7-9 and J usage is TRBJ2-2; 8 bases fit TRBD1. After removal of 8 bases from V and 5 bases from J, the junction contained 7 bases not matched to a gene. The length of the CDR3 is 14 residues. Germline V CDR1 and CDR2: SEHNR, FQNEAQ (reference sequence). CDR3 amino acids: CASLGQGWTGELFF. The CDR3 coding sequence is TGTGCCAGCCTAGGACAGGGATGGACCGGGGAGCTGTTTTTT.

This clone was seen once. The CDR3 nucleotides are TGTGCCAGCTCAATCATCGGGGGGTTGGATGGCTACACCTTC. Protein: CASSIIGGLDGYTF. The chain links TRBV18 to TRBJ1-2; tentative D call: TRBD1 (5 bases). Germline CDR1 and CDR2: KGHSH and LQKENI. Trimming left V 5 bases short and J 6 bases short, with 16 bases between. There are 14 residues in the CDR3.

The V and J genes are TRBV11-2 and TRBJ2-1, with D unclear. This CDR3 spans 15 amino acids. CDR1 is SGHAT and CDR2 is FQNNGV in the germline V gene. Between the trimmed V and J ends, which lost 2 bases and 4 bases, there was a span of 12 bases. The CDR3 bases are TGTGCCAGCAGCTTAACTCTGTCCGGTTACAATGAGCAGTTCTTC. Translation: CASSLTLSGYNEQFF.

The rearrangement joins TRBV7-9 to TRBJ1-2; TRBD1 might be the D (6 bases). The CDR3 runs to 13 residues. Germline V CDR1 and CDR2: SEHNR, FQNEAQ (reference sequence). V was trimmed by 3 bases and J by 3 bases, leaving 8 bases between them. CDR3 DNA: TGTGCCAGCAGCTTGGACAGTTACTATGGCTACACCTTC. Amino acids: CASSLDSYYGYTF.